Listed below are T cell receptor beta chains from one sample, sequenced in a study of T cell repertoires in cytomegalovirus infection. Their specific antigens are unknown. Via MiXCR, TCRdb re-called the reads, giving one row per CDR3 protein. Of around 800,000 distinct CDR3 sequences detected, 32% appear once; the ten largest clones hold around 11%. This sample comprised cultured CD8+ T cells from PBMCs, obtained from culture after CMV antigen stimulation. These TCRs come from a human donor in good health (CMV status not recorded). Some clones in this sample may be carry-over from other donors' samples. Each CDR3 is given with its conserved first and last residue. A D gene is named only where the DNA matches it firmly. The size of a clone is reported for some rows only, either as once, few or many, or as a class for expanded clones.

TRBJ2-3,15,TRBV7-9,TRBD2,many,CASSLPGTKSDTQYF,TGTGCCAGCAGCTTACCCGGGACTAAATCAGATACGCAGTATTTT
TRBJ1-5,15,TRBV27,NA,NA,CASSLYVVSNQPQHF,TGTGCCAGCAGTTTATATGTAGTTAGCAATCAGCCCCAGCATTTT
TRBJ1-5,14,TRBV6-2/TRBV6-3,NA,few,CASGTGLGNQPQHF,TGTGCCAGCGGAACAGGGTTAGGCAATCAGCCCCAGCATTTT
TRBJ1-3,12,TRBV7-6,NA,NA,CASSSTENTIYF,TGTGCCAGCAGCTCTACAGAAAACACCATATATTTT
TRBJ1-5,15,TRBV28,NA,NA,CASSFRGISNQPQHF,TGTGCCAGCAGTTTTAGGGGAATTAGCAATCAGCCCCAGCATTTT
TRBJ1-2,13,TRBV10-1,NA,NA,CASSFAETGGYTF,TGCGCCAGCAGCTTTGCCGAGACCGGTGGCTACACCTTC
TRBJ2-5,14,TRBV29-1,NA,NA,CSVEDPGKGETQYF,TGCAGCGTTGAAGATCCAGGGAAGGGAGAGACCCAGTACTTC
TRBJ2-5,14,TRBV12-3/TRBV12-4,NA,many,CASKAAGYQETQYF,TGTGCCAGCAAAGCTGCCGGGTACCAAGAGACCCAGTACTTC
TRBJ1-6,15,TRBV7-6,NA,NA,CASSLAGQKNSPHHF,TGTGCCAGCAGCTTAGCTGGGCAGAAAAATTCACCCCACCACTTT
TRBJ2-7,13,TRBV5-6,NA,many,CASSSDSGYEQYF,TGTGCCAGCAGCTCGGACAGCGGTTACGAGCAGTACTTC
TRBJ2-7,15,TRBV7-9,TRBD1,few,CASRTGTGGLREQYF,TGTGCCAGCAGAACCGGGACAGGGGGCCTACGAGAGCAGTACTTC
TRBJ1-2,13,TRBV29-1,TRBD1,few,CSVERQGYYGYTF,TGCAGCGTTGAACGACAGGGGTACTATGGCTACACCTTC
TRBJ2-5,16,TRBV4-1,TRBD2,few,CATSNGERGLQETQYF,TGCGCCACGTCTAACGGGGAGCGGGGGCTTCAAGAGACCCAGTACTTC
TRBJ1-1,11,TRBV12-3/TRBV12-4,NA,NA,CASSYLYEAFF,TGTGCCAGCAGTTACCTTTATGAAGCTTTCTTT
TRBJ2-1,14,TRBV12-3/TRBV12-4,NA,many,CASSPPLILNEQFF,TGTGCCAGCAGTCCTCCGCTAATTCTCAATGAGCAGTTCTTC
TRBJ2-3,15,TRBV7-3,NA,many,CASSLGGYRTDTQYF,TGTGCCAGCAGCTTAGGGGGCTACCGCACAGATACGCAGTATTTT
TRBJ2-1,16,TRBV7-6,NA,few,CASSFTGTYELNEQFF,TGTGCCAGCAGCTTCACCGGGACTTATGAGCTCAATGAGCAGTTCTTC
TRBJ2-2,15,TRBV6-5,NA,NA,CASSYSKGLGGELFF,TGTGCCAGCAGTTACTCGAAGGGTCTAGGAGGGGAGCTGTTTTTT
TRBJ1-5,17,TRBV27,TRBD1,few,CASSPYGDRLLQQPQHF,TGTGCCAGCAGTCCCTACGGGGACAGGCTCTTACAACAGCCCCAGCATTTT
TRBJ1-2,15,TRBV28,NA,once,CASSHPRGVSYGYTF,TGTGCCAGCAGCCACCCCCGGGGAGTATCCTATGGCTACACCTTC
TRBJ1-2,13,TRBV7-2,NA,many,CASSDVGDYGYTF,TGTGCCAGCAGCGACGTAGGGGACTATGGCTACACCTTC
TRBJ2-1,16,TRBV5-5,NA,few,CASSLDGIALYNEQFF,TGTGCCAGCAGCTTGGATGGTATAGCCCTTTACAATGAGCAGTTCTTC
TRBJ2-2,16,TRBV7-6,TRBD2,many,CASSPGGGALTGELFF,TGTGCCAGCAGCCCCGGGGGGGGCGCATTAACCGGGGAGCTGTTTTTT
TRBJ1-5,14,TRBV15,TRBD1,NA,CATTRDRGNQPQHF,TGTGCCACCACCCGCGACAGGGGAAATCAGCCCCAGCATTTT
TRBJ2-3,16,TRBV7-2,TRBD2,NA,CASSHLGLEDTDTQYF,TGTGCCAGCAGCCACCTTGGACTAGAAGACACAGATACGCAGTATTTT
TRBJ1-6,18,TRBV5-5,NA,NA,CASSLGEGGSSYNSPLHF,TGTGCCAGCAGCCTGGGAGAAGGAGGGAGCTCCTATAATTCACCCCTCCACTTT
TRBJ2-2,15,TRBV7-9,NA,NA,CASSSSDTATGELFF,TGTGCCAGCAGCTCCTCGGACACGGCCACCGGGGAGCTGTTTTTT
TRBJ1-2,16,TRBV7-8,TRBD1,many,CASSPRRYDRVEGYTF,TGTGCCAGCAGCCCGCGGCGATACGACAGGGTGGAGGGCTACACCTTC
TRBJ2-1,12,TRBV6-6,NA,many,CASSLPGYEQFF,TGTGCCAGCAGTTTACCTGGGTATGAGCAGTTCTTC
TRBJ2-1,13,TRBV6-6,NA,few,CASSYEGSNEQFF,TGTGCCAGCAGTTACGAGGGTTCCAATGAGCAGTTCTTC
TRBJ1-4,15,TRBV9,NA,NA,CASSVVGRPNEKLFF,TGTGCCAGCAGCGTAGTGGGCAGGCCGAATGAAAAACTGTTTTTT
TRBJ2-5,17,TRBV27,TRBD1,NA,CASSFYPLGQAEETQYF,TGTGCCAGCAGTTTTTACCCCCTTGGACAGGCCGAAGAGACCCAGTACTTC
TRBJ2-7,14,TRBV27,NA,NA,CASSLWLQADEQYF,TGTGCCAGCAGTTTATGGTTGCAGGCGGACGAGCAGTACTTC